The present TCR beta chain was sequenced within a study of blood T cell repertoires in COVID-19 (TCRdb year 2020). Background for the entire study: Samples covering the acute and convalescent phases of COVID-19 were provided by collaborators in the United States, Italy and Spain. The prospective study material was composed of cDNA or gDNA derived from T cells, B-cell-depleted T cells, or PBMCs. Subjects who had been exposed to COVID-19, were actively infected with it, or had recovered from it provided the deeply sampled blood TCRbeta repertoires that made up the dataset. A freely available public database, intended as a resource for researchers studying the immune response to SARS-CoV-2, is where the repertoires were released. Samples came from the ongoing ImmuneRACE study (first 160 participants) plus 1,254 subjects from 6 global collaborators. Sample metadata almost always included a de-identified subject ID, COVID-19 status, age in years and sex. Where HLA class I and class II types were available, the types were taken from metadata supplied by the sample provider, not from assay-based typing. The research as a whole found: The quantity of clinical and demographic metadata differed by source and by participant and was supplied without curation.

Concerning this clone: This receptor's antigen is unknown. No base quality values were provided; no much bigger clone lies one nucleotide off.

TCRbeta CDR3 regions were amplified from genomic DNA by means of the immunoSEQ Assay, a bias-controlled multiplex PCR. Per the authors' processing: Nucleated cell counts per sample were estimated from amplification of reference gene primers within the assay. To quantify the absolute abundance of each unique TCRbeta CDR3 rearrangement, sequence reads were collapsed and filtered. Productive Simpson clonality was computed per sample as the square root of Simpson's diversity index over productive rearrangements. TCRdb retrieved this table from immuneACCESS and kept in-frame rearrangements only. Not all clones are present; in checked studies, unresolved V genes account for under half, and no reason is known for the remainder. Clone size and V and J calls were adopted from that table, with D and trimming inferred from the DNA. In all, the sample holds 20,000 to 25,000 clones, and approximately 88% of those were seen once. Clones ranked in the top ten supply about 2.9% of the sample.

Collaborating institutions collected whole blood in K2EDTA tubes following their own protocols. For TCRbeta analysis, collaborator samples were shipped as frozen whole blood, as isolated PBMCs, or as DNA extracted from either sample type. There are 13 amino acids in the CDR3, from cysteine to phenylalanine inclusive. The sequence is cut down to CDR3 DNA, 39 bases in frame from base 1. V and J lose 6 bases and 4 bases, and a span of 10 bases separates them. The germline V gene specifies KGHSH as CDR1 and LQKENI as CDR2. The origin of this receptor is a man aged 40-50 years with acute or convalescent COVID-19. Sequencing was done on a sample of peripheral blood. The chain was built from TRBV18 and TRBJ1-3; TRBD1 might be the D gene, on 5 matching bases. The nucleotide sequence reads as follows: TGTGCCAGCTCCACAGGTGACGGAAACACCATATATTTT. Translated, it gives CASSTGDGNTIYF. With the portions outside the CDR3 filled from the reference TRBV18 and TRBJ1-3 genes, the complete variable region becomes NAGVMQNPRHLVRRRGQEARLRCSPMKGHSHVYWYRQLPEEGLKFMVYLQKENIIDESGMPKERFSAEFPKEGPSILRIQQVVRGDSAAYFCASSTGDGNTIYFGEGSWLTVV.